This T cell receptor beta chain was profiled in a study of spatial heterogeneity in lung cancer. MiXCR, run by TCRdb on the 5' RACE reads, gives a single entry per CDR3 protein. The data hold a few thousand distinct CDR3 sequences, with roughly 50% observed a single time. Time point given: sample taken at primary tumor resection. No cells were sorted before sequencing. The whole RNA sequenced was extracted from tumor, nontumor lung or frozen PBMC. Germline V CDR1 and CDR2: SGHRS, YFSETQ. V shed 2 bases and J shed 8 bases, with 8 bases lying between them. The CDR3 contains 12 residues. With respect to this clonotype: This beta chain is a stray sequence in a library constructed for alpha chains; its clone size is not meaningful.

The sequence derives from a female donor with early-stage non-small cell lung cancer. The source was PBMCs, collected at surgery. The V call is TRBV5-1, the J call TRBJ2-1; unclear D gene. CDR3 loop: CASSFAVDEQFF. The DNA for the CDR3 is TGCGCCAGCAGCTTCGCGGTCGATGAGCAGTTCTTC.